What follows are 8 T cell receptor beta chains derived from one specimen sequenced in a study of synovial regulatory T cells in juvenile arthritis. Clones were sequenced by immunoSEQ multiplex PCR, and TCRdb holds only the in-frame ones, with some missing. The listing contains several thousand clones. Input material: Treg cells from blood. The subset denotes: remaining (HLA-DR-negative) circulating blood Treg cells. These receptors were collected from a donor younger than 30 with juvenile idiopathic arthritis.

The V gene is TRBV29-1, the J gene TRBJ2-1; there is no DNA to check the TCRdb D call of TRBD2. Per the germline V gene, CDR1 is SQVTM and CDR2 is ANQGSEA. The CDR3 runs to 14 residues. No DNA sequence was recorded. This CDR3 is CSVKGTSSYNEQFF.

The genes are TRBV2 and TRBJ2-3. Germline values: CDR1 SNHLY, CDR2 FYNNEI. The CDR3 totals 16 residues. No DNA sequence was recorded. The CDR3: CASSLGLTFTTDTQYF.

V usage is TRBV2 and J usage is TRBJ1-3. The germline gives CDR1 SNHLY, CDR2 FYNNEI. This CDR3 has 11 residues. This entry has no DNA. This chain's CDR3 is CASRTGNTIYF. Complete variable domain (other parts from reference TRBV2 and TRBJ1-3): EPEVTQTPSHQVTQMGQEVILRCVPISNHLYFYWYRQILGQKVEFLVSFYNNEISEKSEIFDDQFSVERPDGSNFTLKIRSTKLEDSAMYFCASRTGNTIYFGEGSWLTVV.

The CDR3 spells CASSPLGVEAFF. The chain uses TRBV18 and TRBJ1-1. Germline V gives CDR1 KGHSH, CDR2 LQKENI. The CDR3 is made up of 12 amino acids. DNA was not recorded.

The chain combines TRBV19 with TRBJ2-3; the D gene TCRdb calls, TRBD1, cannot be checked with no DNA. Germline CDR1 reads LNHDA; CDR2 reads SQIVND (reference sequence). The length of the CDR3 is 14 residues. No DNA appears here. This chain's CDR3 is CASSPLLGGDTQYF.

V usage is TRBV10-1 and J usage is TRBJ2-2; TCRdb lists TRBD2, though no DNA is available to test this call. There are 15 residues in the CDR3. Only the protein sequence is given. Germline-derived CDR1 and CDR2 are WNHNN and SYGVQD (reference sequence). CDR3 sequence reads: CASIRSGRATGELFF.

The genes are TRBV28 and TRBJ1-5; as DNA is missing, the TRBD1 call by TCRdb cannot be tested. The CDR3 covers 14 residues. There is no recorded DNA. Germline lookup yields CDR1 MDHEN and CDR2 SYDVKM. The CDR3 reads CASSPSRWRQPQHF. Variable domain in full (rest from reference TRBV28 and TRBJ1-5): DVKVTQSSRYLVKRTGEKVFLECVQDMDHENMFWYRQDPGLGLRLIYFSYDVKMKEKGDIPEGYSVSREKKERFSLILESASTNQTSMYLCASSPSRWRQPQHFGDGTRLSIL.

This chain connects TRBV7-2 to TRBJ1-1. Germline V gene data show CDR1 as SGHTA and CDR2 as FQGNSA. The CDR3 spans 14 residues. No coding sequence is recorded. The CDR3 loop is CASSLGRVRTEAFF.